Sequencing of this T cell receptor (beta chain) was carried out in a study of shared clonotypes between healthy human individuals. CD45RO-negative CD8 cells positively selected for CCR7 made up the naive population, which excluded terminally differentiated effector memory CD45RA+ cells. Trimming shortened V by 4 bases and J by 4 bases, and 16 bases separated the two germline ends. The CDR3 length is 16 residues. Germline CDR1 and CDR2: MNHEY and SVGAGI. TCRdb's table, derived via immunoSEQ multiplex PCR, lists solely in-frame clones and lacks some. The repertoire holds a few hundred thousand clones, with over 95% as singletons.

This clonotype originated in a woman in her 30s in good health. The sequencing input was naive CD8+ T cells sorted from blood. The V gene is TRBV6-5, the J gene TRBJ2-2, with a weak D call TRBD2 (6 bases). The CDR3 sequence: CASSLTGTGATGELFF. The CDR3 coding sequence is TGTGCCAGCAGTTTGACCGGGACTGGAGCCACCGGGGAGCTGTTTTTT.